These T cell receptor beta chains were read from a single sample in a study of OX40 agonist ivuxolimab in advanced cancers. Sequencing used immunoSEQ multiplex PCR; TCRdb keeps in-frame clones, though not all of them. The sample lists roughly 65,000 clones, about nine tenths occurring once. Source: CD4+ or CD8+ T cells sorted from blood, taken in a trial of the OX40 agonist ivuxolimab. The receptors shown here come from an adult with an advanced solid tumor such as melanoma, head and neck, liver or kidney cancer. The CDR3 runs from the conserved cysteine through the conserved F or W. D genes are given only for firm matches. Clone size is stated in some rows and not others, as once, few, many or a class when expanded.

D gene	V gene	clone size	J gene	CDR3 DNA	CDR3 protein
NA	TRBV11-2	NA	TRBJ2-3	TGTGCCAGCAGCTTAGAGACGATCTCGGCGCAGTATTTT	CASSLETISAQYF
NA	TRBV30	NA	TRBJ1-5	TGTGCCTGGAGTCTTGGACAGCCTAATCAGCCCCAGCATTTT	CAWSLGQPNQPQHF
NA	TRBV19	NA	TRBJ1-5	TGTGCCAGTAGTATGCGAGGAGGGGGGAACAATCAGCCCCAGCATTTT	CASSMRGGGNNQPQHF
NA	TRBV20-1	once	TRBJ1-2	TGCAGTGGCGGGCAGTACTATGGCTACACCTTC	CSGGQYYGYTF
TRBD1	TRBV5-4	once	TRBJ1-4	TGTGCCAGCAGCCCGGGCGGGACAGGGCCTGAAAAACTGTTTTTT	CASSPGGTGPEKLFF
NA	TRBV5-1	NA	TRBJ1-2	TGCGCCAGCAGCTTGGCCGCCGTTTACTATGGCTACACCTTC	CASSLAAVYYGYTF
NA	TRBV5-1	NA	TRBJ1-5	TGCGCCAGCAGCTTGGACACTAACAGCAATCAGCCCCAGCATTTT	CASSLDTNSNQPQHF
NA	TRBV13	NA	TRBJ1-6	TGTGCCAGCAGCTTTTCGAATAATTCACCCCTCCACTTT	CASSFSNNSPLHF
NA	TRBV19	NA	TRBJ2-3	TGTGCCAGTAGTCAGGGAACAGATACGCAGTATTTT	CASSQGTDTQYF
TRBD2	TRBV6-4	NA	TRBJ2-2	TGTGCCAGCAGTGTACTAGCGGGTGCAACGAACACCGGGGAGCTGTTTTTT	CASSVLAGATNTGELFF
NA	TRBV23-1	NA	TRBJ1-3	TGCGCCAGCCCGGGGCAGGGGTCAGGAAACACCATATATTTT	CASPGQGSGNTIYF
NA	TRBV6-1	few	TRBJ1-5	TGTGCCACCCAATCCGGGGCTCAGCCCCAGCATTTT	CATQSGAQPQHF
TRBD1	TRBV7-8	NA	TRBJ1-5	TGTGCCAGCAGCATAACAGGGGGTAGGCAGCCCCAGCATTTT	CASSITGGRQPQHF
NA	TRBV29-1	NA	TRBJ1-1	TGCAGCGTTGGTATGGGCTCTGAAGCTTTCTTT	CSVGMGSEAFF
NA	TRBV2	NA	TRBJ2-7	TGTGCCAGCAGAGTGAGAGACACATACTCCTACGAGCAGTACTTC	CASRVRDTYSYEQYF